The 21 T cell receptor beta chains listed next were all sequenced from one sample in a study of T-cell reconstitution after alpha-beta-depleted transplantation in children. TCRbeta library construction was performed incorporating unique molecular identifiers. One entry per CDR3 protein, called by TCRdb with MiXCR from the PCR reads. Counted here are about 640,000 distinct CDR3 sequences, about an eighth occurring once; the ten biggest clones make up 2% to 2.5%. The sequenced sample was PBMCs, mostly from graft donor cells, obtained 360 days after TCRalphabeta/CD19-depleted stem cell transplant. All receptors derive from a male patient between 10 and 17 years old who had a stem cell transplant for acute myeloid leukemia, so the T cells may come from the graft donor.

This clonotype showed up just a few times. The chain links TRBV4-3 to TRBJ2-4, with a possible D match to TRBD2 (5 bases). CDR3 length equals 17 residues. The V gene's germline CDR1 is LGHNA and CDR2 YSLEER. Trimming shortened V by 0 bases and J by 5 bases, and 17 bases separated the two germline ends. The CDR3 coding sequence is TGCGCCAGCAGCCAAGATTTCGGGGTACAAGTGGAAAACATTCAGTACTTC. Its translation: CASSQDFGVQVENIQYF.

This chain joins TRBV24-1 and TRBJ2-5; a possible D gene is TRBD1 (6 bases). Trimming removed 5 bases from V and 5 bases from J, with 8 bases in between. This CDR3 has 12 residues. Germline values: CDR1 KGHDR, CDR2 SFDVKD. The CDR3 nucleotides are TGTGCCACCAGTGGGCAGGGGGAGACCCAGTACTTC. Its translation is CATSGQGETQYF.

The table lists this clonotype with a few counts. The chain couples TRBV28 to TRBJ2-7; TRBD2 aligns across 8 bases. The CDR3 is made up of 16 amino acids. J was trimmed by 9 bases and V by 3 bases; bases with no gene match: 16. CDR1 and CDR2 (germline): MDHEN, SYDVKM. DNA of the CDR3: TGTGCCAGCAGTTTCCTTTTAAGCGGGAGCAACGACCGGCAGTACTTC. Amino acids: CASSFLLSGSNDRQYF.

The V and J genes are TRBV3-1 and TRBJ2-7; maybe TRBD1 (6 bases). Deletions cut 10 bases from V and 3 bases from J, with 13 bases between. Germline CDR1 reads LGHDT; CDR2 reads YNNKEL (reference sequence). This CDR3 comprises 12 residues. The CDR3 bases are TGTGCCACCGGACAGTACTTCTACGAGCAGTACTTC. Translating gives CATGQYFYEQYF.

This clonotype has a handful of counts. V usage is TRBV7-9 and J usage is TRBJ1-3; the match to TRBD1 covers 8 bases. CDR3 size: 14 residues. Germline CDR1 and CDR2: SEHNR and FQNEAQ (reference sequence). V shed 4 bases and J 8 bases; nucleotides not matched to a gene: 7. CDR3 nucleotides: TGTGCCAGCAGCTACCGACAGGGGTGGGACACCATATATTTT. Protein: CASSYRQGWDTIYF.

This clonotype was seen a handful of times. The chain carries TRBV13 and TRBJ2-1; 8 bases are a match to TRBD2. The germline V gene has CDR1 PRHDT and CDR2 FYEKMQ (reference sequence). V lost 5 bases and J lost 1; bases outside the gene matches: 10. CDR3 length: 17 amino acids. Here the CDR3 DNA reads TGTGCCAGCAGCCCGACCTTGGGCGGGAGGTCCTACAATGAGCAGTTCTTC. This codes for CASSPTLGGRSYNEQFF. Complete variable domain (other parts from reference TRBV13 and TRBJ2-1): AAGVIQSPRHLIKEKRETATLKCYPIPRHDTVYWYQQGPGQDPQFLISFYEKMQSDKGSIPDRFSAQQFSDYHSELNMSSLELGDSALYFCASSPTLGGRSYNEQFFGPGTRLTVL.

The CDR3 is CASTLGFANEQFF. CDR3 sequence (DNA): TGTGCCAGCACCCTTGGGTTTGCAAATGAGCAGTTCTTC. This sequence joins TRBV28 and TRBJ2-1; D not resolved. The CDR3 runs 13 residues. The V and J ends lost 7 bases and 7 bases respectively, with 14 bases between them. The germline gives CDR1 MDHEN, CDR2 SYDVKM.

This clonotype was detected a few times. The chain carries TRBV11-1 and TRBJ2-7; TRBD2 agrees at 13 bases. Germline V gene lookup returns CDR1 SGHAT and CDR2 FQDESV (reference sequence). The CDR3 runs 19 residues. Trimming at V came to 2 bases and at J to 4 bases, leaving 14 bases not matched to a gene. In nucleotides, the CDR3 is TGTGCCAGCAGCTTACTTAACGGACTAGCGGGAGAAGTATTGTACGAGCAGTACTTC. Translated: CASSLLNGLAGEVLYEQYF.

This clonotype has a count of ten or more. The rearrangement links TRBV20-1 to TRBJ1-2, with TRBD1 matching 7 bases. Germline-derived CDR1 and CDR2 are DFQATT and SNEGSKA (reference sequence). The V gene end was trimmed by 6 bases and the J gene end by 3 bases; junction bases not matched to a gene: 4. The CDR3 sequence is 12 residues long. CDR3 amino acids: CSATGTDYGYTF. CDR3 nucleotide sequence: TGCAGTGCCACTGGGACAGACTATGGCTACACCTTC.

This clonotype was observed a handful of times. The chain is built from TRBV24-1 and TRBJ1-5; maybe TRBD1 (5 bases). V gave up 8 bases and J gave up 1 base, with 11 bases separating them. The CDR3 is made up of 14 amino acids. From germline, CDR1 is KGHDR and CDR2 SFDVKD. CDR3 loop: CATMPGGSNQPQHF. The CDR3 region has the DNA TGTGCCACCATGCCCGGGGGGAGCAATCAGCCCCAGCATTTT.

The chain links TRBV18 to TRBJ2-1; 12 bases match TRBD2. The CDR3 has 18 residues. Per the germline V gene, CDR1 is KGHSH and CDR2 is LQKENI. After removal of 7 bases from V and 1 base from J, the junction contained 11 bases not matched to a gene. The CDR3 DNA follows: TGTGCCAGCTGGACGTTACTAGCGGGAGGTAGTTCCTACAATGAGCAGTTCTTC. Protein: CASWTLLAGGSSYNEQFF.

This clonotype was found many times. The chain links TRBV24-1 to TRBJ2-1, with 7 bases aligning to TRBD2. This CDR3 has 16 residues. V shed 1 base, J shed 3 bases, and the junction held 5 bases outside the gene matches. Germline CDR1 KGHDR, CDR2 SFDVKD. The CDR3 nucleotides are TGTGCCACCAGTGATTTCACGGCGGGAGACTACAATGAGCAGTTCTTC. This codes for CATSDFTAGDYNEQFF.

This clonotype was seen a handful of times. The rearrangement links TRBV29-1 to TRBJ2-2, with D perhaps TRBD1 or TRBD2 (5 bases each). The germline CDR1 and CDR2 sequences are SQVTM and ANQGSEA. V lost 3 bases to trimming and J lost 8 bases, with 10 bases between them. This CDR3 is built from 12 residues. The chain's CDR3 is CSVDQGGGELFF. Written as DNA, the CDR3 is TGCAGCGTTGATCAGGGCGGGGGGGAGCTGTTTTTT.

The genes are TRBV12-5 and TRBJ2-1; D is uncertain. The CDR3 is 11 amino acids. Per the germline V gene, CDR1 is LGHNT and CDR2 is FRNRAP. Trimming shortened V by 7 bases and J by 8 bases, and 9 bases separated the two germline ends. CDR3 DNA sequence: TGTGCTAGTGTGAGGTGGGATGAGCAGTTCTTC. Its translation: CASVRWDEQFF.

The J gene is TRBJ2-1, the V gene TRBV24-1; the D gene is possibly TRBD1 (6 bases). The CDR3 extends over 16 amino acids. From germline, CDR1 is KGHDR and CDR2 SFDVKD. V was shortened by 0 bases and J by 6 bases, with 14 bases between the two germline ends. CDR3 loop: CATSDLPDRPSNEQFF. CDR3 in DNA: TGTGCCACCAGTGATTTGCCCGACAGGCCTAGCAATGAGCAGTTCTTC.

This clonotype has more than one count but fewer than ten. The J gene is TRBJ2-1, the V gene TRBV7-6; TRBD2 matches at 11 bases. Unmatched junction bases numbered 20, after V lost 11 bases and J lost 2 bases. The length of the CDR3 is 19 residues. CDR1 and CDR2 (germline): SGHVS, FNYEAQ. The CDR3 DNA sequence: TGTGCCTCCGTCCGTGGGACTAGCGGTCCAAGAGAGGCCTACAATGAGCAGTTCTTC. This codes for CASVRGTSGPREAYNEQFF.

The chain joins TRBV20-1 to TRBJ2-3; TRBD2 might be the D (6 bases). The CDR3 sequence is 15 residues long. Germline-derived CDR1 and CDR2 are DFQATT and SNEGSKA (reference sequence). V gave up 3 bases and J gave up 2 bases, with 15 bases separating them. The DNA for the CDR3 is TGCAGTGCTAGGCTCCTCGGGAGCGTCACAGATACGCAGTATTTT. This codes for CSARLLGSVTDTQYF.

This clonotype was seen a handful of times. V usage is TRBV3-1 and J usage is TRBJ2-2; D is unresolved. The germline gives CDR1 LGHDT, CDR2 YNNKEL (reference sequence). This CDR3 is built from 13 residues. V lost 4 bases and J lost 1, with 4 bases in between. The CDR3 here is CASSRVNTGELFF. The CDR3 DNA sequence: TGTGCCAGCAGCCGGGTGAACACCGGGGAGCTGTTTTTT.

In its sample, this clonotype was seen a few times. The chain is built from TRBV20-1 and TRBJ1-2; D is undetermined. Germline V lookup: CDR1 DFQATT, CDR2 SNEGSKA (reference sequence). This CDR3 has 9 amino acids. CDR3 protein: CSGPYGYTF. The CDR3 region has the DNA TGCAGCGGTCCGTATGGCTACACCTTC.

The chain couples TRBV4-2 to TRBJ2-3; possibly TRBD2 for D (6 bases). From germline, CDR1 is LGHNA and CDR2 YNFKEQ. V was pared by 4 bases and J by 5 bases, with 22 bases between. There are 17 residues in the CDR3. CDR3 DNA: TGTGCCAGCAGCCGTATAAACCTAGCGACAGAAGAAGATACGCAGTATTTT. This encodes CASSRINLATEEDTQYF.

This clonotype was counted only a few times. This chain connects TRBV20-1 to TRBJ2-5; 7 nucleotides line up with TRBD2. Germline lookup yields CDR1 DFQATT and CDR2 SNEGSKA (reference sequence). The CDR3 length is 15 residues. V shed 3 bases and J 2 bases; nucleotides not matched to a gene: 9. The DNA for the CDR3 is TGCAGTGCTAGTCGGGGGAGGGATCCTCAAGAGACCCAGTACTTC. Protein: CSASRGRDPQETQYF.